These 19 T cell receptor beta chains came from one sample sequenced in a study of T-cell memory formation after mild COVID-19. TCRdb re-derived calls from the 5' RACE reads in MiXCR, one entry per CDR3 protein. This table has some 290,000 distinct CDR3 sequences, 16% appearing once. The sequencing sample was made of PBMCs or a T cell subset sorted from them (not recorded which). The receptors here all came from a man between 18 and 35 years old who had mild COVID-19 (a few samples of this study predate the infection). Cell type and time point are not known.

This clonotype was observed a handful of times. The V and J genes are TRBV12-3 or TRBV12-4 and TRBJ1-2; D gene ambiguous. V was clipped by 1 base and J by 5 bases, with 11 bases between them. This CDR3 region has 14 residues. The CDR3 sequence is CASSLGPGRYGYTF. In nucleotides, the CDR3 is TGTGCCAGCAGTTTAGGCCCTGGACGATATGGCTACACCTTC.

A word on this clonotype: The junction shows a germline mismatch at one end, possibly a read error. The chain carries TRBV5-1 and TRBJ2-2; 9 bases are a match to TRBD1. Germline lookup yields CDR1 SGHRS and CDR2 YFSETQ. CDR3 length equals 16 residues. CDR3 sequence reads: CASSGRTGANTEELFF. The CDR3 DNA is TGCGCCAGCAGCGGGAGGACAGGGGCGAACACCGAGGAGCTGTTTTTT.

V gene TRBV6-1 combines with J gene TRBJ2-7; 7 nucleotides match TRBD1. The CDR3 runs to 13 residues. V lost 6 bases to trimming and J lost 0 bases; unmatched junction nucleotides: 2. Germline lookup yields CDR1 MNHNS and CDR2 SASEGT. The CDR3 is CASRHRGSYEQYV. The CDR3 DNA follows: TGTGCCAGCAGACACAGGGGCTCCTACGAGCAGTACGTC.

Many counts were recorded for this clonotype. The chain employs TRBV7-2 and TRBJ2-7; D may correspond to TRBD1 or TRBD2 (6 bases each). The CDR3 contains 14 residues. V dropped 1 base and J dropped 2 bases, with 9 bases sitting between them. Germline V CDR1 and CDR2: SGHTA, FQGNSA. The CDR3 coding sequence is TGTGCCAGCAGCTTAGTGGGGGGCCCCTACGAGCAGTACGTC. This codes for CASSLVGGPYEQYV.

The chain links TRBV5-1 to TRBJ2-5, with D hard to call. Germline V gene data show CDR1 as SGHRS and CDR2 as YFSETQ. The ends were cut back, 7 bases at V and 2 bases at J, with 15 bases in the middle. The CDR3 length is 14 residues. The CDR3 region is CASRYSTPQETQYF. The CDR3, as DNA: TGCGCCAGCCGATATTCGACCCCTCAAGAGACCCAGTACTTC.

This clonotype showed up just a few times. The rearrangement joins TRBV7-2 to TRBJ2-7, with 7 bases lining up with TRBD2. From germline, CDR1 is SGHTA and CDR2 FQGNSA. The CDR3 extends over 15 amino acids. The junction had 6 bases not matched to a gene; V was cut back by 2 bases and J by 2 bases. The CDR3 loop is CASSLSAGETYEQYF. DNA of the CDR3: TGTGCCAGCAGCTTAAGTGCGGGGGAAACCTACGAGCAGTACTTC.

V and J are TRBV7-3 and TRBJ2-3; 7 positions agree with TRBD1. The trim removed 5 bases at V and 3 bases at J, leaving 8 bases unmatched. This CDR3 contains 15 residues. Germline loops: CDR1 SGHTA, CDR2 FQGTGA. This chain's CDR3 is CASSPTGKTTDTQYF. CDR3 sequence (DNA): TGTGCCAGCAGCCCGACAGGGAAGACGACAGATACGCAGTATTTT.

This clonotype was seen a few times. The chain links TRBV4-3 to TRBJ1-2; D remains ambiguous. This CDR3 is 15 amino acids long. Trimming took off 1 base at V and 5 bases at J, with 14 bases between the two ends. Per germline, CDR1 LGHNA and CDR2 YSLEER. CDR3 bases: TGCGCCAGCAGCCAAGGGCAGGCCTCTGGGTATGGCTACACCTTC. This codes for CASSQGQASGYGYTF.

This clonotype has ten or more counts. CDR3 sequence: CASSTGQGNYNEQFF. The DNA for the CDR3 is TGTGCCAGCAGCACGGGACAGGGTAACTACAATGAGCAGTTCTTC. The rearrangement joins TRBV7-2 to TRBJ2-1, with 9 bases that match TRBD1. Germline assignment: CDR1 SGHTA and CDR2 FQGNSA. J gave up 3 bases and V 5 bases, and 5 bases lay outside the gene matches. The length of the CDR3 is 15 residues.

This clonotype has just a few counts. The chain employs TRBV10-2 and TRBJ2-5; TRBD1 matches at 7 bases. Trimming removed 8 bases from V and 2 bases from J; junction bases left unmatched: 5. There are 13 residues in the CDR3. Germline assignment: CDR1 WSHSY and CDR2 SAAADI. This chain's CDR3 is CASGGRGQETQYF. The CDR3 nucleotides are TGCGCCAGCGGCGGCAGGGGGCAAGAGACCCAGTACTTC.

This clonotype was observed many times. This chain joins TRBV6-5 and TRBJ1-5, with D maybe TRBD1 (5 bases). The germline V gene encodes CDR1 MNHEY and CDR2 SVGAGI. The length of the CDR3 is 15 residues. Trimming shortened V by 3 bases and J by 4 bases, and 13 bases separated the two germline ends. The CDR3 DNA sequence: TGTGCCAGCAGTTATAGCAGGGTTCAAAATCAGCCCCAGCATTTT. This codes for CASSYSRVQNQPQHF.

This clonotype has at least ten counts. The chain has TRBV12-3 or TRBV12-4 and TRBJ2-3; 9 bases line up with TRBD2. The CDR3 covers 15 residues. The V and J ends lost 5 bases and 3 bases, in that order; junction bases with no gene match: 6. CDR3 in DNA: TGTGCCAGCAGTCCCAGACTAGCGGTGACAGATACGCAGTATTTT. It codes for CASSPRLAVTDTQYF.

This clonotype was recorded only once. CDR3 sequence (DNA): TGCGCCAGCAGCCAGACCTCCGGGGAGCTGTTTTTT. This codes for CASSQTSGELFF. This chain joins TRBV5-1 and TRBJ2-2; unclear D gene. CDR3 size: 12 residues. Germline V gene data show CDR1 as SGHRS and CDR2 as YFSETQ. Trimming took 4 bases from V and 6 from J, leaving 7 bases between them.

V usage is TRBV2 and J usage is TRBJ2-1; 11 bases match TRBD1. Germline loops: CDR1 SNHLY, CDR2 FYNNEI. This CDR3 spans 15 amino acids. V was clipped by 9 bases and J by 7 bases; unmatched bases: 11. CDR3 in DNA: TGTGCCAGTGAGAACCCCGGGACAGGGGGAAATGAGCAGTTCTTC. This codes for CASENPGTGGNEQFF.

This clonotype was seen a handful of times. J is TRBJ1-2 and V is TRBV7-6, with D possibly being TRBD1 (6 bases). The germline V gene encodes CDR1 SGHVS and CDR2 FNYEAQ. The CDR3 has 13 residues. V dropped 5 bases and J dropped 5 bases, with 12 bases sitting between them. CDR3 coding DNA: TGTGCCAGCAGCCCCAGGGGCGATTATGGCTACACCTTC. The encoded protein is CASSPRGDYGYTF.

This clonotype was detected ten times or more. The V gene is TRBV5-1, the J gene TRBJ2-4; perhaps TRBD2 as D (6 bases). V was clipped by 3 bases and J by 6 bases, with 13 bases between them. The CDR3 has 14 amino acids. Per the germline V gene, CDR1 is SGHRS and CDR2 is YFSETQ. CDR3 nucleotide sequence: TGCGCCAGCAGCTGGGACTTGAATCGAAACATTCAGTACTTC. Translated: CASSWDLNRNIQYF.

CDR3 sequence reads: CASRNQPSLGTEAFF. As DNA, the CDR3 is TGTGCCAGCAGAAATCAGCCCTCCTTAGGCACTGAAGCTTTCTTT. The V and J genes are TRBV12-3 or TRBV12-4 and TRBJ1-1; D is unclear. This CDR3 contains 15 residues. V dropped 6 bases and J dropped 4 bases, with 18 bases sitting between them.

The chain recombines TRBV2 with TRBJ2-2; 7 nucleotides agree with TRBD1. Germline CDR1 SNHLY, CDR2 FYNNEI. V lost 8 bases, J lost 0 bases, and 15 bases stayed unmatched. CDR3 length: 18 residues. As DNA, the CDR3 is TGTGCCAGCGTCGGAAAGGGACAGCTCCAATCGAACACCGGGGAGCTGTTTTTT. It specifies CASVGKGQLQSNTGELFF.

The sample holds many counts of this clonotype. The chain is built from TRBV24-1 and TRBJ2-5, with D perhaps TRBD1 or TRBD2 (5 bases each). The germline V and J ends were trimmed by 5 bases and 1 base, with 16 bases remaining between them. This CDR3 is built from 16 residues. CDR1 and CDR2 (germline): KGHDR, SFDVKD. CDR3 DNA: TGTGCCACCAGTGCGTCCCGGTGGGGGAGCCAAGAGACCCAGTACTTC. Its protein is CATSASRWGSQETQYF.